This T cell receptor (beta chain) was captured by sequencing in a study of human T cells and chemical hapten exposure. Looking at the study overall: Sensitization was performed using 2% DPC on a 2 cm by 2 cm upper inner arm skin site. TCR yields per sample varied, mainly owing to small pooled library volume differences. Weekly diphenylcyclopropenone doses were given to patients' scalps across the approximately 25-week study.

In the case of this clonotype: Its antigen remains unknown.

TCRdb itself ran the RACE reads through MiXCR, one entry per CDR3 protein. The sample lists 200,000 to 300,000 distinct CDR3 sequences, 7.5% to 9% occurring once. This CDR3 is built from 13 residues. CDR1 and CDR2 from the germline V gene are MNHEY and SVGEGT. The V gene end was trimmed by 6 bases and the J gene end by 5 bases; junction bases not matched to a gene: 5. Time point defined: pre-sensitization, week 0. The treatment is: therapeutic diphenylcyclopropenone sensitization with weekly scalp DPC. Study-wide findings and caveats: No alteration of TCRs above 1 in 1000 frequency was seen with DPC sensitization.

The clonotype comes from a woman aged 40-49 years with alopecia areata. Some clones in this sample may be carry-over from other donors' samples. The sample here was whole blood, taken in connection with sensitization to the hapten diphenylcyclopropenone (DPC). This chain uses TRBV6-2 or TRBV6-3 with TRBJ1-1, with 8 bases fitting TRBD1. CDR3 coding DNA: TGTGCCAGCAGGTACAGGGGGGCGACTGAAGCTTTCTTT. Translating it yields CASRYRGATEAFF.